This T cell receptor beta chain was captured in a study of T cell changes during pregnancy in multiple sclerosis. Generated by immunoSEQ multiplex PCR, the TCRdb table keeps only in-frame clones and is missing some. The table records some 35,000 clones, roughly 87% of them present only once. The table lists this clone with a count of one. The sequence derives from a female donor in good health, enrolled as a control in a pregnancy study. The sample here was CD4+ T cells from peripheral blood mononuclear cells, taken after pregnancy.

The CDR3 protein is CASSLATGVYEKLFF. The CDR3 region has the DNA TGTGCCAGCAGCTTGGCGACAGGGGTTTATGAAAAACTGTTTTTT. This sequence joins TRBV7-9 and TRBJ1-4; 8 bases match TRBD1. The CDR3 has 15 amino acids. The J segment lost 6 bases and the V segment lost 3 bases, leaving 6 bases of the junction unmatched. Germline V CDR1 and CDR2: SEHNR, FQNEAQ (reference sequence).